This T cell receptor beta chain stems from a study of blood T cells in healthy people across ages. The total RNA that was extracted per sample amounted to at least 5.5 micrograms. On this clonotype: Its antigen is undetermined.

Overall study findings and caveats: In older individuals, TCR beta diversity per million T cells was lower, falling roughly linearly with age.

Germline CDR1 is DFQATT and CDR2 is SNEGSKA (reference sequence). This CDR3 region has 13 residues. Trimming removed 1 base at V and 13 bases at J, with 17 bases between. The use of a sample-barcoded 5' primer and a J-beta primer mix characterized a second PCR of about 6 to 11 cycles. Each sample provided no less than 2.5 million CDR3-containing paired-end reads. TCRdb redid the calling of the 5' RACE reads with MiXCR, one entry per CDR3 protein. The sample consists of fewer than 750,000 distinct CDR3 sequences, under 55% of them appearing once. The origin of this receptor is a man older than 75 in good health. The chain uses TRBV20-1 and TRBJ2-1; no firm D call. The sequenced sample consisted of blood. In DNA form, the CDR3 reads TGCAGTGCTAGAGCATCCGTGGGAATCCCACAGTTCTTC. Its translation: CSARASVGIPQFF.